A selection of T cell receptor beta chains follows, all from one sample in a study of blood T cell repertoires in COVID-19. The repertoire was sequenced with immunoSEQ multiplex PCR; TCRdb's copy has only in-frame clones and lacks some. The sample has around 430,000 clones, approximately 90% seen once. The specimen sequenced was peripheral blood. The receptors shown here come from a woman between 45 and 60 years old with COVID-19, enrolled during active disease. The conserved cysteine and the conserved F or W are not part of the CDR3 here. Fields, in order: J gene, V gene, CDR3 protein.

>TRBJ2-7|TRBV5-1
ASSLDREKYEQY
>TRBJ1-3|TRBV3-1/TRBV3-2
ASSQDRGTASGNTIY
>TRBJ2-7|TRBV11-2
ASSPVSYEQY
>TRBJ2-5|TRBV5-1
ASSLLGGQQETQY
>TRBJ1-1|TRBV7-9
ASSQAQTGAF
>TRBJ1-5|TRBV24-1
ATLSNQPQH
>TRBJ1-1|TRBV7-8
ASSPIEANTEAF
>TRBJ2-7|TRBV6-5
ASRGPLREQY
>TRBJ2-5|TRBV24-1
ATSVEETQY
>TRBJ2-5|TRBV6-5
ASSPGTGQDAQY
>TRBJ2-7|TRBV2
ASTTHSVSEQY
>TRBJ1-4|TRBV7-9
ASSLGSGTGSEKLF
>TRBJ1-2|TRBV4-1
ASSHGRTGGGYT
>TRBJ1-2|TRBV5-1
ASSFGDRRSLSYGYT
>TRBJ2-3|TRBV6-6
ASTRSFLEFSTDTQY
>TRBJ2-6|TRBV18
ASSPGTGVSGANVLT
>TRBJ1-2|TRBV18
ASSPEVPYGYT
>TRBJ2-3|TRBV7-8
ASSLVPSGVRTDTQY
>TRBJ1-4|TRBV5-1
ASRTTQGSEKLF
>TRBJ1-2|TRBV4-1
ASSQVSTLYGYT
>TRBJ2-2|TRBV4-1
ASSQDGLAGARAGELF
>TRBJ1-6|TRBV10-3
AISESAWEESPLH
>TRBJ1-1|TRBV10-3
AISGGGGTANTEAF
>TRBJ2-3|TRBV11-3
ASSLDSGAGDTQY
>TRBJ1-5|TRBV6-5
ASSYGASNQPQH
>TRBJ1-1|TRBV9
ASSPPLVISGVNTEAF
>TRBJ2-1|TRBV18
ASSSRGKEQF
>TRBJ1-2|TRBV10-3
ARRGDGYGYT
>TRBJ2-3|TRBV18
ASSRTATDTQY
>TRBJ2-2|TRBV10-3
AISEIQTGELF
>TRBJ2-7|TRBV29-1
SVEDQGGQY
>TRBJ2-7|TRBV27
ASSYGQRHYEQY
>TRBJ2-3|TRBV12-1
ASSFAAASTDTQY
>TRBJ2-1|TRBV6-2/TRBV6-3
ASSQGSFSNEQF
>TRBJ1-3|TRBV5-1
ASSPRGAGNTIY
>TRBJ2-2|TRBV30
AWSVSGGTGELF
>TRBJ2-1|TRBV30
AWSVGLHNEQF
>TRBJ2-5|TRBV10-3
AISGQGAQETQY
>TRBJ1-2|TRBV5-6
ASSPWTVSYGYT
>TRBJ1-1|TRBV29-1
SVEDHGQFLGAF
>TRBJ2-7|TRBV19
ASSSLTGPREQY
>TRBJ2-3|TRBV19
ASSTLAGGRDTQY
>TRBJ1-1|TRBV6-4
ASSVESYTEAF
>TRBJ1-4|TRBV6-5
ASSLGATNEKLF
>TRBJ2-7|TRBV2
ASSDSFWTSGTRNSYEQY
>TRBJ1-1|TRBV6-6
ASSPLAGGLNTEAF